This T cell receptor beta chain was recorded in a study of T cell changes during pregnancy in multiple sclerosis. Sequencing was performed with immunoSEQ multiplex PCR; in TCRdb, only in-frame clones are kept and a portion is missing. The sample lists 60,000 to 70,000 clones, around 92% occurring once. CDR1 and CDR2 (germline): MDHEN, SYDVKM. This CDR3 is built from 13 residues. Trimming shortened V by 1 base and J by 7 bases, and 7 bases separated the two germline ends. The sequence came from a female donor in good health, enrolled as a control in a pregnancy study. The input for sequencing was peripheral blood, taken in the second trimester of pregnancy. The V gene is TRBV28, the J gene TRBJ1-4; D unresolved. CDR3 in DNA: TGTGCCAGCAGTTTATATAGCAGTGAAAAACTGTTTTTT. This gives the protein CASSLYSSEKLFF.